These T cell receptor beta chains were read from a single sample in a study of blood T cell repertoires in COVID-19. Method: immunoSEQ multiplex PCR; TCRdb's copy keeps in-frame clones and lacks some. The sample lists 84,000 or so clones, roughly 80% occurring once. The sample taken for sequencing was peripheral blood. Every receptor here comes from a human donor in a cohort sampled during active COVID-19. The CDR3 runs from the conserved cysteine through the conserved F or W. Fields, in order: clone size, D gene, J gene, V gene, CDR3 DNA, CDR3 protein. A D gene is named only where the DNA matches it firmly. For some rows the clone size is stated as once, few or many, or as a class when expanded; others skip it.

clone size: -
D gene: TRBD2
J gene: TRBJ2-2
V gene: TRBV28
CDR3 DNA: TGTGCCAGCAGTTTAATAAGTCTAGCGGGAGACCCCGGGGAGCTGTTTTTT
CDR3 protein: CASSLISLAGDPGELFF

clone size: -
D gene: TRBD1
J gene: TRBJ2-5
V gene: TRBV27
CDR3 DNA: TGTGCCAGCAGTCTACTTGGACAGGGAGGAGAGACCCAGTACTTC
CDR3 protein: CASSLLGQGGETQYF

clone size: -
D gene: -
J gene: TRBJ2-7
V gene: TRBV6-6
CDR3 DNA: TGTGCCAGCAGTCCTCCAGGGTCGGAGGGCTACGAGCAGTACTTC
CDR3 protein: CASSPPGSEGYEQYF

clone size: -
D gene: TRBD2
J gene: TRBJ2-1
V gene: TRBV7-9
CDR3 DNA: TGTGCCAGCAGCTCCGGGACTAGTGGTCCCAATGAGCAGTTCTTC
CDR3 protein: CASSSGTSGPNEQFF

clone size: -
D gene: TRBD1
J gene: TRBJ1-1
V gene: TRBV5-8
CDR3 DNA: TGTGCCAGCAGTTGGACAGGGGGTGTGGGGAACACTGAAGCTTTCTTT
CDR3 protein: CASSWTGGVGNTEAFF

clone size: few
D gene: -
J gene: TRBJ1-5
V gene: TRBV11-3
CDR3 DNA: TGTGCCAGCAGCTTAAAGGCGGCCAAGAGTAAAGTAAGCAATCAGCCCCAGCATTTT
CDR3 protein: CASSLKAAKSKVSNQPQHF

clone size: few
D gene: -
J gene: TRBJ1-5
V gene: TRBV6-6
CDR3 DNA: TGTGCCAGCAGTTACTCTCTCGGGGGGGATCAGCCCCAGCATTTT
CDR3 protein: CASSYSLGGDQPQHF

clone size: -
D gene: TRBD2
J gene: TRBJ2-5
V gene: TRBV5-1
CDR3 DNA: TGCGCCAGCAGCCCACGGAGCGGGGGACAAGAGACCCAGTACTTC
CDR3 protein: CASSPRSGGQETQYF

clone size: -
D gene: -
J gene: TRBJ2-7
V gene: TRBV11-1
CDR3 DNA: TGTGCCAGCAGCCTCCTGGGGGGGCAATACGAGCAGTACTTC
CDR3 protein: CASSLLGGQYEQYF

clone size: -
D gene: TRBD2
J gene: TRBJ2-7
V gene: TRBV6-4
CDR3 DNA: TGTGCCAGCAGCACCAGTCCCGGGACTAACCAGCAGTACTTC
CDR3 protein: CASSTSPGTNQQYF

clone size: -
D gene: TRBD1
J gene: TRBJ2-4
V gene: TRBV27
CDR3 DNA: TGTGCCAGCAGGGCCGACAGGGTTGGCAAAAACATTCAGTACTTC
CDR3 protein: CASRADRVGKNIQYF

clone size: -
D gene: TRBD1
J gene: TRBJ1-4
V gene: TRBV19
CDR3 DNA: TGTGCCAGTTTGGGACAGGGGCTAAATGAAAAACTGTTTTTT
CDR3 protein: CASLGQGLNEKLFF

clone size: -
D gene: -
J gene: TRBJ1-1
V gene: TRBV9
CDR3 DNA: TGTGCCAGCAGCGTGACAGTGAACACTGAAGCTTTCTTT
CDR3 protein: CASSVTVNTEAFF

clone size: once
D gene: TRBD1
J gene: TRBJ2-1
V gene: TRBV7-3
CDR3 DNA: TGTGCCAGCAGCTCCGTGACGGGACAGGGTAGAAATGAGCAGTTCTTC
CDR3 protein: CASSSVTGQGRNEQFF

clone size: once
D gene: TRBD1
J gene: TRBJ2-7
V gene: TRBV19
CDR3 DNA: TGTGCCAGTAAACCCCCTGGGACAGCTCGGCAAGAGCAGTACTTC
CDR3 protein: CASKPPGTARQEQYF

clone size: -
D gene: TRBD1
J gene: TRBJ1-5
V gene: TRBV7-2
CDR3 DNA: TGTGCCAGCCGGACAGGTTATCAGCCCCAGCATTTT
CDR3 protein: CASRTGYQPQHF

clone size: -
D gene: -
J gene: TRBJ2-7
V gene: TRBV28
CDR3 DNA: TGTGCCAGCAGTCCACACTACGAGCAGTACTTC
CDR3 protein: CASSPHYEQYF

clone size: -
D gene: TRBD2
J gene: TRBJ2-7
V gene: TRBV18
CDR3 DNA: TGTGCCAGCTCACCAACACTAGCGGGAGACGAGCAGTACTTC
CDR3 protein: CASSPTLAGDEQYF

clone size: -
D gene: TRBD1
J gene: TRBJ2-1
V gene: TRBV24-1
CDR3 DNA: TGTGCCACCAGTGATTTCCCGGGACAGGGACAGTTCTTC
CDR3 protein: CATSDFPGQGQFF

clone size: -
D gene: -
J gene: TRBJ2-7
V gene: TRBV5-4
CDR3 DNA: TGTGCCAGCAGCTTCGGGACAAGGACCTACGAGCAGTACTTC
CDR3 protein: CASSFGTRTYEQYF

clone size: -
D gene: -
J gene: TRBJ2-4
V gene: TRBV19
CDR3 DNA: TGTGCCAGTAGTGCAGGAGCCAAAAACATTCAGTACTTC
CDR3 protein: CASSAGAKNIQYF